The clone carrying this T cell receptor (beta chain) was seen ten or more times. Its antigen is still unknown. The data were obtained in a study of T cell repertoires in cytomegalovirus infection. As for the study in general: Signatures in public TCR beta sequences pointed to both CMV infection and matching HLA type. Study-wide results and caveats: Dominating the ex vivo response were TCR beta clonotypes that were CMV-specific and HLA-C-restricted. The study identified carriers of CMV plus the relevant HLA from cumulative public TCR beta family frequency.

TCRdb processed the reads anew with MiXCR; each CDR3 protein has one entry. Of about 740,000 distinct CDR3 sequences in the sample, 35% to 40% were seen once. The CDR3 sequence is 13 residues long. Trimming removed 6 bases from V and 4 bases from J; junction bases left unmatched: 3. The germline CDR1 and CDR2 sequences are MGHRA and YSYEKL. This sequence originates from a human donor in good health (CMV status not recorded). Some clones in this sample may be carry-over from other donors' samples. The chain is built from TRBV4-1 and TRBJ1-2, with 9 bases aligning to TRBD1. Sequenced: PBMCs. The CDR3 protein is CASRPTGGYGYTF. Written as DNA, the CDR3 is TGCGCCAGCAGGCCGACAGGGGGCTATGGCTACACCTTC.